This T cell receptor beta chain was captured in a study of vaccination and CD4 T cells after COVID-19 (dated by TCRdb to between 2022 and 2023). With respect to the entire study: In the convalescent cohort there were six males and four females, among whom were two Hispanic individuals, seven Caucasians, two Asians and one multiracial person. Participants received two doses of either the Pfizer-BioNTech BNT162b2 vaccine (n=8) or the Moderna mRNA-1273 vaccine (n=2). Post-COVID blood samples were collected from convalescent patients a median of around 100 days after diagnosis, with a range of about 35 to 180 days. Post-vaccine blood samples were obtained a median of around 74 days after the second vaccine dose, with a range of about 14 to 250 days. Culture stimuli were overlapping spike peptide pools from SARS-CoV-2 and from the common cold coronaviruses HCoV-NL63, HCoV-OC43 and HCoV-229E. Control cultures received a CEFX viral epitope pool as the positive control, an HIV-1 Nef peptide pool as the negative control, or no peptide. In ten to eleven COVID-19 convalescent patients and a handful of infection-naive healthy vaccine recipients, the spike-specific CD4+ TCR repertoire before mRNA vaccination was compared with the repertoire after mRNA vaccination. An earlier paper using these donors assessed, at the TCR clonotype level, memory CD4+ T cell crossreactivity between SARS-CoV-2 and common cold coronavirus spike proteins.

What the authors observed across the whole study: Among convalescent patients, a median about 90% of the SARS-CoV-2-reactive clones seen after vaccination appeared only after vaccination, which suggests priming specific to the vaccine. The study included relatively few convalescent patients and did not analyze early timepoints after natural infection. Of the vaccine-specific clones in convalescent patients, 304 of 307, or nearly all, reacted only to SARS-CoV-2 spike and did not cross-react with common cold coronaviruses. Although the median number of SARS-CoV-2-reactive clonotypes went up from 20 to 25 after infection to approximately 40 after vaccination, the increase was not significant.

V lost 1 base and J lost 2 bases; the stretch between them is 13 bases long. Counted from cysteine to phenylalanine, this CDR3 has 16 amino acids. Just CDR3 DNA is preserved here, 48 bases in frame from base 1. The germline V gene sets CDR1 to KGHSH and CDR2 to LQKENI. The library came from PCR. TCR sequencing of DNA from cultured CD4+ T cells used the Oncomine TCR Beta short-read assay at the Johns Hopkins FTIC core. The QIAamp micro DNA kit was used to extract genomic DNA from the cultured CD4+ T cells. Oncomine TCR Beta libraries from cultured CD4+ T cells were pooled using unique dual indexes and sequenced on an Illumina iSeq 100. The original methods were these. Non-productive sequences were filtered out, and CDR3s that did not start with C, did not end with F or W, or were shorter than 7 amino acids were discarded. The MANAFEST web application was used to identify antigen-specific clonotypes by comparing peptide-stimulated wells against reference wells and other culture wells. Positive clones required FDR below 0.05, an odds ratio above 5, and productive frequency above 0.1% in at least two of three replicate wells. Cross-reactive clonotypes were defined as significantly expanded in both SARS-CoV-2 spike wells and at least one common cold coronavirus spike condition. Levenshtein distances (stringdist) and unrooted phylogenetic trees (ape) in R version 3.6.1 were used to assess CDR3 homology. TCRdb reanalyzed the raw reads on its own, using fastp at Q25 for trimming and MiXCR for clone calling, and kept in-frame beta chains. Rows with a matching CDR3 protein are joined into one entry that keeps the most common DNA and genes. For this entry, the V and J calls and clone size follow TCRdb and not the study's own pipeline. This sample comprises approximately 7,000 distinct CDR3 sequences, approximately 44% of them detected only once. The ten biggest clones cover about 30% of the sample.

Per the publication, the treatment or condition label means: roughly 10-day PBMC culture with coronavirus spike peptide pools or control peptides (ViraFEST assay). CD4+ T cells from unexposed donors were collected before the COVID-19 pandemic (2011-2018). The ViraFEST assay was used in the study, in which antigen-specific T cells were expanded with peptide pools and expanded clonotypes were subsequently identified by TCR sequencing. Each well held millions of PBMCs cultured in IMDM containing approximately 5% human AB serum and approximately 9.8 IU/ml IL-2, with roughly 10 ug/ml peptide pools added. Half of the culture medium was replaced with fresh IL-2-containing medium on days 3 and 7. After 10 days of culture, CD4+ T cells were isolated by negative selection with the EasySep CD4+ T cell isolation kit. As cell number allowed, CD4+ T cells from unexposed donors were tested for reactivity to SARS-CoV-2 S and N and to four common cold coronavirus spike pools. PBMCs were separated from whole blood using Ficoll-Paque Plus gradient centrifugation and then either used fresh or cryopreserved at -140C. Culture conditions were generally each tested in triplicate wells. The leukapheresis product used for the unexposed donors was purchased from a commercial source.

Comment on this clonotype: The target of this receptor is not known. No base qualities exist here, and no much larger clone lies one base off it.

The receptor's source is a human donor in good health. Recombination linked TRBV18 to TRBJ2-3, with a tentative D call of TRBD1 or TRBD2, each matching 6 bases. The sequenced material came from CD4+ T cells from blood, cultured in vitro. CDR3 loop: CASSPRFGGNTDTQYF. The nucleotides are TGTGCCAGCTCACCACGGTTCGGGGGCAACACAGATACGCAGTATTTT.